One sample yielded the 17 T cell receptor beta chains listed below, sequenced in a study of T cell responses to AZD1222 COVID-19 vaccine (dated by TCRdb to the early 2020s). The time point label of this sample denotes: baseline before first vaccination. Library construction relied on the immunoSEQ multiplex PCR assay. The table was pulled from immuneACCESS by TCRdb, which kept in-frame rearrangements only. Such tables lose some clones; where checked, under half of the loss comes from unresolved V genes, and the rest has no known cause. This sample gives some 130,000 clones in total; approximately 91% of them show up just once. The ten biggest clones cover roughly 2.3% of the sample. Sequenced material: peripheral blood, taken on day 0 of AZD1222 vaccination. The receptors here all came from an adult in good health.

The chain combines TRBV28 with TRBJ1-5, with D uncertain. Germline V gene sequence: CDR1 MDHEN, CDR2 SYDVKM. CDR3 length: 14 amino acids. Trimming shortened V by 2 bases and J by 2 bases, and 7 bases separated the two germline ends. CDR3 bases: TGTGCCAGCAGTTTAAACCTTGGCAATCAGCCCCAGCATTTT. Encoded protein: CASSLNLGNQPQHF.

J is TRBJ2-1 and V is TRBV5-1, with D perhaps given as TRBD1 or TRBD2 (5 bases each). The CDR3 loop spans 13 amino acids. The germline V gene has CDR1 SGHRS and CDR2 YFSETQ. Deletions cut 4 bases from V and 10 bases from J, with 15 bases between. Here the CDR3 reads CASSRGDQREQFF. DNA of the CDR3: TGCGCCAGCAGCCGAGGGGACCAGAGAGAGCAGTTCTTC.

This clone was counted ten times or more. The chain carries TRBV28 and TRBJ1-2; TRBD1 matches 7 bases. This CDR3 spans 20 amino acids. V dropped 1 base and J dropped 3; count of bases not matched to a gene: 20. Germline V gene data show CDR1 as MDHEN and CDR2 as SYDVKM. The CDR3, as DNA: TGTGCCAGCAGTTTATTTCAGCTGCATCGGGTAGCAGGGGGATACTATGGCTACACCTTC. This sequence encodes CASSLFQLHRVAGGYYGYTF.

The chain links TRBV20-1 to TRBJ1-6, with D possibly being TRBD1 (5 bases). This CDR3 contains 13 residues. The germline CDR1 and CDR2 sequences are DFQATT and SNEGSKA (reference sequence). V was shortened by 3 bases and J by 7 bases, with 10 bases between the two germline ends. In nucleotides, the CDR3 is TGCAGTGCTAGTAGTCAGGGAAATTCACCCCTCCACTTT. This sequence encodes CSASSQGNSPLHF.

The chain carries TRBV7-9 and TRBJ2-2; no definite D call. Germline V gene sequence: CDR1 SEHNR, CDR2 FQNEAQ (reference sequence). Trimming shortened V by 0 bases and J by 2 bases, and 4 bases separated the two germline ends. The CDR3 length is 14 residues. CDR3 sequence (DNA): TGTGCCAGCAGCTTAGCCGACAACACCGGGGAGCTGTTTTTT. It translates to CASSLADNTGELFF.

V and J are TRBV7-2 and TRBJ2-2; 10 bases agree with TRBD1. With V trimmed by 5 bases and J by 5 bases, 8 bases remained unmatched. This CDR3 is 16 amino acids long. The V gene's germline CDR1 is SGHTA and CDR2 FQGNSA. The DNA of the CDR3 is TGTGCCAGCAGCAAATCTGACAGGGGGCCAACCGGGGAGCTGTTTTTT. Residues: CASSKSDRGPTGELFF.

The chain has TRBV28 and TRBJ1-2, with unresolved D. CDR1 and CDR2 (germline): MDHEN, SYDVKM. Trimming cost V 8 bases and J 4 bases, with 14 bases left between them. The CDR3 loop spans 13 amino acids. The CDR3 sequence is CASHESGIYGYTF. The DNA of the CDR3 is TGTGCCAGCCATGAGTCGGGGATCTATGGCTACACCTTC.

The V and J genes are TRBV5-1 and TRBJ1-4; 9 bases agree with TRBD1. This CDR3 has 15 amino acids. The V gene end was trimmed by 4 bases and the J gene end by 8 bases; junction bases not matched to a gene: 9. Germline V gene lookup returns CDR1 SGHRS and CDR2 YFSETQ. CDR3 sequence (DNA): TGCGCCAGCAGCAGGGACAGGGCAGCGGGAGAAAAACTGTTTTTT. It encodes CASSRDRAAGEKLFF. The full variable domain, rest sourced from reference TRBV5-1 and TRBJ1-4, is KAGVTQTPRYLIKTRGQQVTLSCSPISGHRSVSWYQQTPGQGLQFLFEYFSETQRNKGNFPGRFSGRQFSNSRSEMNVSTLELGDSALYLCASSRDRAAGEKLFFGSGTQLSVL.

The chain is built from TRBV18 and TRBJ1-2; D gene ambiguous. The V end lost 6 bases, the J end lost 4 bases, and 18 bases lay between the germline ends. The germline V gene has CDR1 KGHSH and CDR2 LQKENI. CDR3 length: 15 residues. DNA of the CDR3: TGTGCCAGCTCTCCTGAGGACGGTACAGCCTATGGCTACACCTTC. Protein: CASSPEDGTAYGYTF.

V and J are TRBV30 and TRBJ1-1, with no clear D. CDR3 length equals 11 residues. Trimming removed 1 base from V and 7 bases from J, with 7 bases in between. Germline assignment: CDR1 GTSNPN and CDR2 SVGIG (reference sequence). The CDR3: CAWSGQVEAFF. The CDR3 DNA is TGTGCCTGGAGTGGGCAGGTTGAAGCTTTCTTT.

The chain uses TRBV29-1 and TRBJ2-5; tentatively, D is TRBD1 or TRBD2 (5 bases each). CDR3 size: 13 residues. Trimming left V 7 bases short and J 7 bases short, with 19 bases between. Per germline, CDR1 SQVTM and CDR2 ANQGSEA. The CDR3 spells CSAVGAWGGTQYF. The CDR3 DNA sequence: TGCAGCGCCGTCGGGGCGTGGGGTGGGACCCAGTACTTC. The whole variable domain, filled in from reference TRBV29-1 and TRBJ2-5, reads SAVISQKPSRDICQRGTSLTIQCQVDSQVTMMFWYRQQPGQSLTLIATANQGSEATYESGFVIDKFPISRPNLTFSTLTVSNMSPEDSSIYLCSAVGAWGGTQYFGPGTRLLVL.

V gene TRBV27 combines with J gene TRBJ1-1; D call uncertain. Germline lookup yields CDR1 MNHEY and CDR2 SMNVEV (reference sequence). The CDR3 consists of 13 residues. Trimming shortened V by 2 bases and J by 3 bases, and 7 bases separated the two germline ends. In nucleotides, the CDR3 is TGTGCCAGCAGTTTAGTGAGAGACACTGAAGCTTTCTTT. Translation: CASSLVRDTEAFF.

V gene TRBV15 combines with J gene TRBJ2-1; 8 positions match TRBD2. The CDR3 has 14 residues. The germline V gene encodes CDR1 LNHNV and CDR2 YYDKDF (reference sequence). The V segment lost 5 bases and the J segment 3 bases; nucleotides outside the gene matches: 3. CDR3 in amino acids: CATSGTRVYNEQFF. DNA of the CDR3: TGTGCCACCAGCGGGACTAGGGTCTACAATGAGCAGTTCTTC.

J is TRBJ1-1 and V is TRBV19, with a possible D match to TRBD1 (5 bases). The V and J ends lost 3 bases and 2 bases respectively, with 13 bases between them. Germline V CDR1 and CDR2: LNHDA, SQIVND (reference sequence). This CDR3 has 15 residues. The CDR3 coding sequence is TGTGCCAGTAGTATCCAGGGTGTAGGAAACACTGAAGCTTTCTTT. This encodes CASSIQGVGNTEAFF.

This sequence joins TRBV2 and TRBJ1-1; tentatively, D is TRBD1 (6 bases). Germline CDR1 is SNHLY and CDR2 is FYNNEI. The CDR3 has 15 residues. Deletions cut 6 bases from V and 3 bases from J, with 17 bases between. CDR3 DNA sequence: TGTGCCAGCAGGTTGGAGGGGGGGACCCACACTGAAGCTTTCTTT. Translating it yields CASRLEGGTHTEAFF.

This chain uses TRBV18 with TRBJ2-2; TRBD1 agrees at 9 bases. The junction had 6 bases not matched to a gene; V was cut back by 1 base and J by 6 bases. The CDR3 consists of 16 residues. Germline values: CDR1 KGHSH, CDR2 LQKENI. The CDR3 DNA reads TGTGCCAGCTCACCACTCTCGGACAGGGGTGCCGGGGAGCTGTTTTTT. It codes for CASSPLSDRGAGELFF.

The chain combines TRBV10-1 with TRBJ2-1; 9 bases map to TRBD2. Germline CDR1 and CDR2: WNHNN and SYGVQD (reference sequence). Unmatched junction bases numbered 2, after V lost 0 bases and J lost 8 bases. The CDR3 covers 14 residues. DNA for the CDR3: TGCGCCAGCAGTGAGTCCGCGGGAGGGGATGAGCAGTTCTTC. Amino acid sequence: CASSESAGGDEQFF.